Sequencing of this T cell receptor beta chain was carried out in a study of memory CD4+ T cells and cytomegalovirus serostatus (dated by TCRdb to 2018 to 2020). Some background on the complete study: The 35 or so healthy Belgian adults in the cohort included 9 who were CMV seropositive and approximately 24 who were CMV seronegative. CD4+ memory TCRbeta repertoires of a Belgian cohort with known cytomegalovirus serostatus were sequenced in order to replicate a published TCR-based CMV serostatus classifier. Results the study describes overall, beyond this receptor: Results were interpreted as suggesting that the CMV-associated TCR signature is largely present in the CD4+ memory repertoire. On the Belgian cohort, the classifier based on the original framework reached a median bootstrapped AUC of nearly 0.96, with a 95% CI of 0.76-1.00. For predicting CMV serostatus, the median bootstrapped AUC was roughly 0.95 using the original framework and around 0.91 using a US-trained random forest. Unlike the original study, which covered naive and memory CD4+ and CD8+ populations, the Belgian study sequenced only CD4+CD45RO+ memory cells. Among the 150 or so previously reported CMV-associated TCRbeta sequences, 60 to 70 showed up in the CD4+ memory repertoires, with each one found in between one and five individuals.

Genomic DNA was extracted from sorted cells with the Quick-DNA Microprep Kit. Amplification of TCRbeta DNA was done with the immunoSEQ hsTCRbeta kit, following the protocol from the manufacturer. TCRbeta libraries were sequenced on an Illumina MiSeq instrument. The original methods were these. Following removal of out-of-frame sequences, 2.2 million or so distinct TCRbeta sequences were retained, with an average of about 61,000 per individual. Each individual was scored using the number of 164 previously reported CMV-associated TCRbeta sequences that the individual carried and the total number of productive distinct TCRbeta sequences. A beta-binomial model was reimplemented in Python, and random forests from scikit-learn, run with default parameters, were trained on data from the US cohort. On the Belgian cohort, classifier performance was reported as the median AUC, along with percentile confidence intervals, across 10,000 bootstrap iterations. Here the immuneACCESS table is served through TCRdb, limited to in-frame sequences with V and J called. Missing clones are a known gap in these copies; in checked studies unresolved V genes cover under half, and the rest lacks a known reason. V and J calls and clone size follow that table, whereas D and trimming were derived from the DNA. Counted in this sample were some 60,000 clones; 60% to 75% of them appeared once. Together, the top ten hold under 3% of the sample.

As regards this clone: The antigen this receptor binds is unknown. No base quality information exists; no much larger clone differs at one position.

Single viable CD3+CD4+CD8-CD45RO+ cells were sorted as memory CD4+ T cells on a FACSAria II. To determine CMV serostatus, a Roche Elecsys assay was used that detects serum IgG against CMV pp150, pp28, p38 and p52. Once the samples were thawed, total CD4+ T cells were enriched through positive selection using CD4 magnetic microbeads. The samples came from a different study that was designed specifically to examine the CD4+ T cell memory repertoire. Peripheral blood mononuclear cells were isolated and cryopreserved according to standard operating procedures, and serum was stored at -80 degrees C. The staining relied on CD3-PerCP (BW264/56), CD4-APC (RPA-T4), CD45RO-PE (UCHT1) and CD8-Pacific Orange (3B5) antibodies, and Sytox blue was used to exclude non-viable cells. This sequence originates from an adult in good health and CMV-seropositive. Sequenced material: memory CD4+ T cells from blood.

The CDR3 reads as follows: CASMGTRVNTEAFF. The nucleotide sequence is given as TGTGCCAGCATGGGCACCCGGGTGAACACTGAAGCTTTCTTT. The V gene is TRBV7-3 and the J gene is TRBJ1-1; the D gene is unclear. Including cysteine and phenylalanine, the CDR3 has 14 amino acids. The entry retains the CDR3 DNA only, 42 bases that are in frame from base 1. For CDR1 and CDR2, the germline V gene lists SGHTA and FQGTGA. The junction carries 12 bases between V and J, which are trimmed by 7 bases and 0 bases respectively.